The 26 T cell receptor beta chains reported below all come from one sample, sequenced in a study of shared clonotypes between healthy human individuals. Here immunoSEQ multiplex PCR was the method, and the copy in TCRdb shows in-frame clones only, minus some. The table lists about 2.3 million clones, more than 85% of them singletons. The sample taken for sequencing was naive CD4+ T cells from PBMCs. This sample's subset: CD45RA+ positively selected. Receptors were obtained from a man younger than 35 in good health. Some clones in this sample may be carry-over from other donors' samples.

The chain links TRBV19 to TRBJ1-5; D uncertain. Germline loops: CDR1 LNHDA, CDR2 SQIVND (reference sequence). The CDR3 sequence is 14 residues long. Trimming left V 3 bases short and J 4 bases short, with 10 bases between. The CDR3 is CASSISTQNQPQHF. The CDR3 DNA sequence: TGTGCCAGTAGTATCTCGACCCAGAATCAGCCCCAGCATTTT.

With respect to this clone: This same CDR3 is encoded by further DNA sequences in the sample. The CDR3 DNA is TGTGCTAGTGGTCTCGGGTGGGAGACCCAGTACTTC. Translated: CASGLGWETQYF. V gene TRBV12-5 combines with J gene TRBJ2-5; no clear D. The CDR3 is 12 residues long. Germline V gene lookup returns CDR1 LGHNT and CDR2 FRNRAP. V shed 5 bases and J shed 5 bases, with 9 bases lying between them. Using reference TRBV12-5 and TRBJ2-5 for the parts outside the CDR3, the full variable domain is DARVTQTPRHKVTEMGQEVTMRCQPILGHNTVFWYRQTMMQGLELLAYFRNRAPLDDSGMPKDRFSAEMPDATLATLKIQPSEPRDSAVYFCASGLGWETQYFGPGTRLLVL.

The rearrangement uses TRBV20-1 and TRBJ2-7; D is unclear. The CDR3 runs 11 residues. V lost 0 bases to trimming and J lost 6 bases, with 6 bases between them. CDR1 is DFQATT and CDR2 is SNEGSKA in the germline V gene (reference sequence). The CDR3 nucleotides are TGCAGTGCTAGAGACCAAGGCGAGCAGTACTTC. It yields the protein CSARDQGEQYF.

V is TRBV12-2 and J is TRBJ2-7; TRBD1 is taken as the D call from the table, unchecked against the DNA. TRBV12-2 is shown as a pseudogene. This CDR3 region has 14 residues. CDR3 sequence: CASRLWTGAYEQYF. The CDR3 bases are TGTGCAAGTCGCCTATGGACAGGGGCATACGAGCAGTACTTC.

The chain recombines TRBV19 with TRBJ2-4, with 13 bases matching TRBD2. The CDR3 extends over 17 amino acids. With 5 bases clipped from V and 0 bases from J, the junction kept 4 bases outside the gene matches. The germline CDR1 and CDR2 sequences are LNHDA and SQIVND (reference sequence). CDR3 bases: TGTGCCAGTAGTCAAGGGACTAGCGGGGCAGCCAAAAACATTCAGTACTTC. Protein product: CASSQGTSGAAKNIQYF.

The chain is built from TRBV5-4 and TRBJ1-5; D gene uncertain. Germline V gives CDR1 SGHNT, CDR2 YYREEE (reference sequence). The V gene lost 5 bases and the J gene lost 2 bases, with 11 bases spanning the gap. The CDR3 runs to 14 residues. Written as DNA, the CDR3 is TGTGCCAGCAGTTCAGACCTCGGCAATCAGCCCCAGCATTTT. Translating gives CASSSDLGNQPQHF.

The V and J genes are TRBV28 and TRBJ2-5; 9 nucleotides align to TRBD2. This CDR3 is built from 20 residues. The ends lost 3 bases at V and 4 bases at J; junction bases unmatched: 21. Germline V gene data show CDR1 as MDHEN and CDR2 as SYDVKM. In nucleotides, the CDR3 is TGTGCCAGCAGTTTGGGTTGGACGCTAAAGGCGGGAGGGCCGAGAGAGACCCAGTACTTC. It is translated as CASSLGWTLKAGGPRETQYF.

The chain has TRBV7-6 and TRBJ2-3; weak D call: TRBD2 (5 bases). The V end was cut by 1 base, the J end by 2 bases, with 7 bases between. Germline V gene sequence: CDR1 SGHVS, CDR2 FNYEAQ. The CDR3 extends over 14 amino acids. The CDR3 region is CASSLGLLTDTQYF. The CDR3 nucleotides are TGTGCCAGCAGCTTAGGACTACTCACAGATACGCAGTATTTT. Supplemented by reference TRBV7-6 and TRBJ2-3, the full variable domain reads GAGVSQSPRYKVTKRGQDVALRCDPISGHVSLYWYRQALGQGPEFLTYFNYEAQQDKSGLPNDRFSAERPEGSISTLTIQRTEQRDSAMYRCASSLGLLTDTQYFGPGTRLTVL.

The chain's CDR3 is CASSLGRAGSTDTQYF. The CDR3 nucleotides are TGCGCCAGCAGCTTAGGGCGGGCCGGTAGCACAGATACGCAGTATTTT. The chain has TRBV5-1 and TRBJ2-3, with D tentatively TRBD2 (5 bases). The germline gives CDR1 SGHRS, CDR2 YFSETQ. The V end was cut by 2 bases, the J end by 0 bases, with 13 bases between. This CDR3 contains 16 residues.

The DNA of the CDR3 is TGTGCCAGCTCACCACTGGACATCCCTGATGATGGCTACACCTTC. Encoded protein: CASSPLDIPDDGYTF. The V and J genes are TRBV18 and TRBJ1-2, with D maybe TRBD1 (5 bases). This CDR3 contains 15 residues. Trimming cost V 1 base and J 6 bases, with 15 bases left between them. The germline CDR1 and CDR2 sequences are KGHSH and LQKENI. Drawing the rest from reference TRBV18 and TRBJ1-2, the complete variable domain is NAGVMQNPRHLVRRRGQEARLRCSPMKGHSHVYWYRQLPEEGLKFMVYLQKENIIDESGMPKERFSAEFPKEGPSILRIQQVVRGDSAAYFCASSPLDIPDDGYTFGSGTRLTVV.

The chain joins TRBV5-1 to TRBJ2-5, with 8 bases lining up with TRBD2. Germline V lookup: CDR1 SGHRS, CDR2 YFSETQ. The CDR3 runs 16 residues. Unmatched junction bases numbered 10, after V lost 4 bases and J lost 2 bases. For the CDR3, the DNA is TGCGCCAGCAGCCTCGGGACTAGTCCCCTTCAAGAGACCCAGTACTTC. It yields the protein CASSLGTSPLQETQYF.

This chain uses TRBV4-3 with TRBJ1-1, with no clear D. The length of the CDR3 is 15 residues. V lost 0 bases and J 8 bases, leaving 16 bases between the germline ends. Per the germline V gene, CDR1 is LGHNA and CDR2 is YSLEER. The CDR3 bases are TGCGCCAGCAGCCAAGATCGGACCGGAACGCTGGAAGCTTTCTTT. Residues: CASSQDRTGTLEAFF.

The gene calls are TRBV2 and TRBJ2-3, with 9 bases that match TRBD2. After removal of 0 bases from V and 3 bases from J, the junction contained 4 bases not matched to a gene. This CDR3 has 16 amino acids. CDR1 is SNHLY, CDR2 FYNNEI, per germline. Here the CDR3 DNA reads TGTGCCAGCAGTGAAGCTGGTCTAGCGGGAACAGATACGCAGTATTTT. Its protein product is CASSEAGLAGTDTQYF.

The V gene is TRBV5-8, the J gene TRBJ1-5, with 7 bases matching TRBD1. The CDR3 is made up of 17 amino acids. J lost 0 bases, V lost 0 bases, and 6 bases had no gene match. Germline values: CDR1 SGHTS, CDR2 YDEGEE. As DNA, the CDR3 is TGTGCCAGCAGCTTGGGAACAGGGGATAATAGCAATCAGCCCCAGCATTTT. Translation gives CASSLGTGDNSNQPQHF.

CDR3 region: CASRPGPASYEQYF. CDR3 coding DNA: TGTGCCAGCAGGCCGGGACCCGCTTCTTACGAGCAGTACTTC. This chain uses TRBV6-4 with TRBJ2-7, with D possibly being TRBD1 or TRBD2 (5 bases each). V was trimmed by 6 bases and J by 4 bases, leaving 16 bases between them. The CDR3 is 14 amino acids. The V gene's germline CDR1 is MRHNA and CDR2 SNTAGT.

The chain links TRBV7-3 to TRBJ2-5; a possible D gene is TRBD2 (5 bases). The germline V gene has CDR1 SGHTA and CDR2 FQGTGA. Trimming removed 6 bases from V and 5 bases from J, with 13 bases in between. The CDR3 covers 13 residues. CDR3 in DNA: TGTGCCAGCAGTCCCGAGGGCGGGGAGACCCAGTACTTC. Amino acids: CASSPEGGETQYF.

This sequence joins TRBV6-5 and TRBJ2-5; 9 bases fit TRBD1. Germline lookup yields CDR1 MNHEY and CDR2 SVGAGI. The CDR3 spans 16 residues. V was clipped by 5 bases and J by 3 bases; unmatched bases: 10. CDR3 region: CASSHWGQGGEETQYF. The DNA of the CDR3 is TGTGCCAGCAGTCACTGGGGACAGGGAGGCGAAGAGACCCAGTACTTC.

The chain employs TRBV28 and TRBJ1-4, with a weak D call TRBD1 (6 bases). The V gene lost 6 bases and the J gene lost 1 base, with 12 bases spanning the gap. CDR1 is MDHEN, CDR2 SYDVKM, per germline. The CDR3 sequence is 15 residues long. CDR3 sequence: CASSLRGGTNEKLFF. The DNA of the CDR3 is TGTGCCAGCAGCCTCAGGGGCGGAACTAATGAAAAACTGTTTTTT.

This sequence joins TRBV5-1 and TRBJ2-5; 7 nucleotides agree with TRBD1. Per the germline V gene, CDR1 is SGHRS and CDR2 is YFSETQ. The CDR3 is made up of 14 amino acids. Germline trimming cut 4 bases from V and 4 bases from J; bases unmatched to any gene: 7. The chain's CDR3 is CASSRGTARETQYF. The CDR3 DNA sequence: TGCGCCAGCAGCCGAGGGACAGCTAGAGAGACCCAGTACTTC.

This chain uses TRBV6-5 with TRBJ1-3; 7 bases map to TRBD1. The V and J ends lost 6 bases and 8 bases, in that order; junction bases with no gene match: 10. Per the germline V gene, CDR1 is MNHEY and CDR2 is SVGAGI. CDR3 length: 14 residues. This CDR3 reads CASSSLRGQDTIYF. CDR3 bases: TGTGCCAGCAGCAGTCTGAGGGGGCAGGACACCATATATTTT.

CDR3 nucleotides: TGTGCCAGCAGTTTATGGTCGGGGGGAGGCACTGAAGCTTTCTTT. This gives the protein CASSLWSGGGTEAFF. This chain joins TRBV28 and TRBJ1-1; D possibly corresponds to TRBD1 (5 bases). With 0 bases removed from V and 4 bases from J, the gap between germline ends came to 12 bases. Germline CDR1 MDHEN, CDR2 SYDVKM. The CDR3 is 15 residues long. Based on the CDR3 plus reference TRBV28 and TRBJ1-1, the full variable domain is DVKVTQSSRYLVKRTGEKVFLECVQDMDHENMFWYRQDPGLGLRLIYFSYDVKMKEKGDIPEGYSVSREKKERFSLILESASTNQTSMYLCASSLWSGGGTEAFFGQGTRLTVV.

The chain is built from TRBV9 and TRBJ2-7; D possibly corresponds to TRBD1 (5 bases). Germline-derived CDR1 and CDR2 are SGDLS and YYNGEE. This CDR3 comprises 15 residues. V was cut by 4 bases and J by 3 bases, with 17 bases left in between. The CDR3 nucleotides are TGTGCCAGCAGCCCTGGCAGGGTTGACATCTACGAGCAGTACTTC. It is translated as CASSPGRVDIYEQYF.

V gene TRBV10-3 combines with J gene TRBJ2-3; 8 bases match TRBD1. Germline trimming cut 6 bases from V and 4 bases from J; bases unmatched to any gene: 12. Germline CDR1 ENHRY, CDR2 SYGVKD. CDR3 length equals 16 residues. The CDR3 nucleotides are TGTGCCATCAGCCCCGGACAGGGTAACTGGGCAGATACGCAGTATTTT. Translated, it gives CAISPGQGNWADTQYF.

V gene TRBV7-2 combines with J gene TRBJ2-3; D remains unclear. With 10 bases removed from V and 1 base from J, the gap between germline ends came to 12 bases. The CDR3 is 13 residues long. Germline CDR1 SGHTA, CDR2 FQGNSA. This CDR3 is CAKVLRGTDTQYF. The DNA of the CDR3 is TGTGCCAAGGTGCTTCGGGGCACAGATACGCAGTATTTT.

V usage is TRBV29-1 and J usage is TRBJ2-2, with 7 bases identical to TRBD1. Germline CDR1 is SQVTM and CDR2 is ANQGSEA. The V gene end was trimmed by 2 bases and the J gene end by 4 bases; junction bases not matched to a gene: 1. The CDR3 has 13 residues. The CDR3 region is CSVENRGTGELFF. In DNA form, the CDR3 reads TGCAGCGTTGAAAACAGGGGCACCGGGGAGCTGTTTTTT.

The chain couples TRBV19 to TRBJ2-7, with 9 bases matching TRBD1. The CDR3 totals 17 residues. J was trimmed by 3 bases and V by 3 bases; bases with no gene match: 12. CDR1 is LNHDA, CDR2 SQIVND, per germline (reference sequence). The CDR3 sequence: CASSISPPNRGLYEQYF. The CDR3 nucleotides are TGTGCCAGTAGTATCTCCCCCCCGAACAGGGGGCTCTACGAGCAGTACTTC.